The sequence of this T cell receptor beta chain was determined in a study of T cell responses to AZD1222 COVID-19 vaccine. Notes on the study in general: Repertoire sampling happened only post peak T cell response. Targets within unmutated variant regions were reportedly found for nearly half of spike-specific TCRs.

V lost 1 base and J 2 bases, leaving 15 bases between the germline ends. The CDR3 spans 16 residues. As to this clone: Its antigen is unidentified.

Method: immunoSEQ multiplex PCR; TCRdb's copy keeps in-frame clones and lacks some. The sample has roughly 70,000 clones, under 95% seen once. The TCR sequence derives from an adult who received the MenACWY meningococcal vaccine as a control. V gene TRBV5-3 combines with J gene TRBJ1-1, with D hard to call. TRBV5-3 is annotated as an ORF whose role is uncertain. Material: peripheral blood, obtained 28 days after the second dose of the MenACWY control vaccine. The DNA of the CDR3 is TGTGCCAGAAGCTTGACCGGGGTGAAGGGAAACACTGAAGCTTTCTTT. It encodes CARSLTGVKGNTEAFF.